The 5 T cell receptor beta chains reported below all come from one sample, sequenced in a study of control samples from healthy donors and cancer patients. The table came from immunoSEQ multiplex PCR; TCRdb's copy has only in-frame clones and leaves some out. This table has approximately 120,000 clones, 90% appearing once. The sequenced sample was blood. All receptors derive from a human donor in good health. The donor label of this sample is uncertain.

This chain joins TRBV7-2 and TRBJ1-5; 7 bases are a match to TRBD1. Trimming took 5 bases from V and 5 from J; bases not matched to a gene: 6. The CDR3 loop spans 14 amino acids. Germline V gene sequence: CDR1 SGHTA, CDR2 FQGNSA. The CDR3 here is CASSQRGTDQPQHF. The CDR3 nucleotides read TGTGCCAGCAGCCAGCGGGGGACAGATCAGCCCCAGCATTTT.

The V gene is TRBV6-5, the J gene TRBJ2-2; perhaps TRBD1 as D (5 bases). CDR3 length: 15 residues. From germline, CDR1 is MNHEY and CDR2 SVGAGI. V gave up 7 bases and J gave up 3 bases, with 15 bases separating them. The chain's CDR3 is CASTEVGPHTGELFF. CDR3 nucleotides: TGTGCCAGCACCGAGGTGGGGCCCCACACCGGGGAGCTGTTTTTT.

V and J are TRBV27 and TRBJ2-7; D might be TRBD2 (7 bases). Germline CDR1 is MNHEY and CDR2 is SMNVEV (reference sequence). V was trimmed by 8 bases and J by 6 bases, leaving 17 bases between them. CDR3 length: 13 residues. The CDR3 bases are TGTGCCAGCCGCCTGAGGGGGGGGGTCGAGCAGTACTTC. Protein sequence: CASRLRGGVEQYF.

The chain couples TRBV29-1 to TRBJ1-5, with D unresolved. CDR1 and CDR2 (germline): SQVTM, ANQGSEA. Trimming removed 4 bases at V and 7 bases at J, with 11 bases between. The CDR3 is 12 residues long. CDR3 region: CSVGQVGQPQHF. CDR3 bases: TGCAGCGTTGGCCAGGTAGGACAGCCCCAGCATTTT. Combining the CDR3 with reference TRBV29-1 and TRBJ1-5 gives the whole variable domain SAVISQKPSRDICQRGTSLTIQCQVDSQVTMMFWYRQQPGQSLTLIATANQGSEATYESGFVIDKFPISRPNLTFSTLTVSNMSPEDSSIYLCSVGQVGQPQHFGDGTRLSIL.

This clone was found a few times. This specimen includes other DNA sequences encoding the same CDR3. The chain is built from TRBV5-1 and TRBJ1-1; D gene uncertain. With 0 bases removed from V and 1 base from J, the gap between germline ends came to 7 bases. CDR3 length: 14 amino acids. CDR1 and CDR2 (germline): SGHRS, YFSETQ. CDR3 in DNA: TGCGCCAGCAGCTTGGAGGGAGGGAACACTGAAGCTTTCTTT. Amino acids: CASSLEGGNTEAFF.